The subject of this entry is one T cell receptor beta chain. The antigen is unknown. These data come from a study of monozygotic twins with inflammatory bowel disease. Per the germline V gene, CDR1 is SGHTA and CDR2 is FQGNSA. CDR3 length equals 13 residues. Researchers generated cDNA in eight separate reactions per sample. No DNA is given; TCRdb re-called the 5' RACE reads and lists each CDR3 protein once. Seen in this sample are 40,000 to 45,000 distinct CDR3 sequences; the ten most common clones hold approximately 5.8%. Findings and limits, study-wide: Inverse Simpson values showed less TCRbeta diversity in IBD patients than in their healthy co-twins.

The sequence derives from a human donor with ulcerative colitis or Crohn's disease, or a healthy co-twin of an affected twin (not recorded which). The sequenced sample consisted of blood. The V and J genes are TRBV7-2 and TRBJ2-3. CDR3 sequence: CASSRSLGDTQYF.